This T cell receptor (beta chain) was observed in a study of early T cells in non-severe SARS-CoV-2 infection. Study overall: With bulk RNA from unsorted whole blood as input, sequencing yielded unpaired chains.

Study findings and constraints: Matching with VDJdb favored anti-spike CD8 responses (missing private and CD4 specificities).

Ten or more counts support this clonotype. Its antigen remains unidentified. The CDR3 totals 15 residues. Germline CDR1 is SGHVS and CDR2 is FNYEAQ. The J segment lost 5 bases and the V segment lost 5 bases, leaving 8 bases of the junction unmatched. Separate cDNA molecules each had unique molecular identifiers attached to them. TCRdb re-derived calls from the 5' RACE reads in MiXCR, one entry per CDR3 protein. Found here are tens of thousands of distinct CDR3 sequences, roughly 12% of them singletons; the top ten hold over 3%. This clonotype originated in an adult who was a healthcare worker with PCR-confirmed SARS-CoV-2 infection or an uninfected control (not recorded which). V gene TRBV7-6 combines with J gene TRBJ2-3; TRBD2 matches 9 bases. The specimen was whole blood. The CDR3 coding sequence is TGTGCCAGCAGCCTGATAGCGGGAGAGGGAGATACGCAGTATTTT. Its translation: CASSLIAGEGDTQYF.